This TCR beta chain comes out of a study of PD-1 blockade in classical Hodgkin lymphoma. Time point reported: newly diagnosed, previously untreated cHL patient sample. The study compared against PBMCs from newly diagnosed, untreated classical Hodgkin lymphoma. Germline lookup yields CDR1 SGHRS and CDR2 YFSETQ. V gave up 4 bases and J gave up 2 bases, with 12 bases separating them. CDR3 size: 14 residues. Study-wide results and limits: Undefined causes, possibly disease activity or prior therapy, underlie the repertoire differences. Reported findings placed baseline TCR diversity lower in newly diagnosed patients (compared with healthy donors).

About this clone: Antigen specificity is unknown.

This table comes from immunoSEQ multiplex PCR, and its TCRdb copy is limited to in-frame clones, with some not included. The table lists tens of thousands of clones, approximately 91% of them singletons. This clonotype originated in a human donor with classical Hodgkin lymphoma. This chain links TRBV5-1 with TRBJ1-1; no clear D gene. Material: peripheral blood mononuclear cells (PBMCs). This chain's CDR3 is CASSPETFNTEAFF. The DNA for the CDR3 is TGCGCCAGCAGCCCGGAAACCTTTAACACTGAAGCTTTCTTT.